This T cell receptor (beta chain) was identified during a study of T cells after posttransplantation cyclophosphamide. General study results and limits: Donor CD8+ memory clones often dominated recipient blood repertoires at later times. Skin or GI-infiltrating T cells shared few TRB sequences with blood. After PTCy, TRB diversity resembled that of CNI/methotrexate controls.

Cyclophosphamide on days +3 and +4 followed busulfan-fludarabine conditioning and a marrow graft. There are many counts of this clone. Its antigen is currently unknown. The data were produced by immunoSEQ multiplex PCR, yet TCRdb's version contains in-frame clones alone and is incomplete. The sample presents several thousand clones, none singletons. This receptor was obtained from a young adult male patient who received an allogeneic stem cell transplant from a related donor, was CMV-positive, and had acute GVHD only. These T cells may partly come from the graft donor. The specimen was PBMCs, collected after allogeneic stem cell transplant with posttransplant cyclophosphamide.

The CDR3 spells CASSLGGQGGETQYF. The CDR3, as DNA: TGTGCCAGCAGCTTAGGGGGACAGGGCGGCGAGACCCAGTACTTC. J is TRBJ2-5 and V is TRBV11-1; 9 nucleotides match TRBD1. Germline-derived CDR1 and CDR2 are SGHAT and FQDESV (reference sequence). V lost 1 base to trimming and J lost 5 bases; unmatched junction nucleotides: 5. The CDR3 totals 15 residues.